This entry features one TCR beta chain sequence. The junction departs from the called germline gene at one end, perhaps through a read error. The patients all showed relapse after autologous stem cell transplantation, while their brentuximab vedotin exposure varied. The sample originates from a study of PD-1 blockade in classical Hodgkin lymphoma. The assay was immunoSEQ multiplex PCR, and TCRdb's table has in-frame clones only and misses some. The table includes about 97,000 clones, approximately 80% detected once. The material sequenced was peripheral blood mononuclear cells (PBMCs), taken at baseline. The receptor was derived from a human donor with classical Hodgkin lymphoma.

In DNA form, the CDR3 reads TGCGTCAGCAGCCCCAAGTGGCGGACTAGCGGGCCTAGCTCCTACGAGCAGTACTTC. It codes for CVSSPKWRTSGPSSYEQYF. The chain couples TRBV5-1 to TRBJ2-7, with 11 bases fitting TRBD2. The CDR3 has 19 amino acids. CDR1 and CDR2 (germline): SGHRS, YFSETQ.